The T cell receptor (beta chain) described here comes from a study of blood T cell repertoires in COVID-19. Method: immunoSEQ multiplex PCR; TCRdb's copy keeps in-frame clones and lacks some. The profile shows 63,000 or so clones, about 88% of them singletons. V gave up 0 bases and J gave up 9 bases, with 10 bases separating them. This CDR3 contains 13 residues. In germline, CDR1 is SGHDT, CDR2 YYEEEE. This clone was observed a few times. This rearrangement joins TRBV5-6 to TRBJ2-1; D unclear. Sequencing was performed on peripheral blood. This TCR derives from a human donor in a cohort sampled during active COVID-19. The CDR3 reads CASSLVGKSEQFF. CDR3 coding DNA: TGTGCCAGCAGCTTGGTCGGTAAGAGTGAGCAGTTCTTC.